Included here is one TCR beta chain sequence, with context. As yet, its antigen is unknown. This sample was included in a study of T-cell memory formation after mild COVID-19. Findings and limits, study-wide: A second wave expanding day 15 to 37 was CD4+-biased; contracting clones were balanced. Some SARS-CoV-2-responding clones were already detected in memory before infection.

Sample barcodes and UMIs were carried by the TCR alpha and TCR beta cDNA libraries that 5'RACE generated with constant-segment primers. TCRdb reprocessed the 5' RACE reads with MiXCR, giving one entry per CDR3 protein. The sample contains 450,000 to 650,000 distinct CDR3 sequences, approximately 20% of which appear only once. The CDR3 runs 13 residues. Trimming shortened V by 4 bases and J by 2 bases, and 7 bases separated the two germline ends. CDR1 and CDR2 from the germline V gene are KGHDR and SFDVKD. The rearrangement joins TRBV24-1 to TRBJ1-2; no clear D gene. Sequenced material: PBMCs or a T cell subset sorted from them (not recorded which). This receptor was identified in an adult woman who had mild COVID-19 (a few samples of this study predate the infection). Cell type and time point are not known. The CDR3 DNA follows: TGTGCCACCAGTGAGGATCCGAACTATGGCTACACCTTC. Encoded protein: CATSEDPNYGYTF.